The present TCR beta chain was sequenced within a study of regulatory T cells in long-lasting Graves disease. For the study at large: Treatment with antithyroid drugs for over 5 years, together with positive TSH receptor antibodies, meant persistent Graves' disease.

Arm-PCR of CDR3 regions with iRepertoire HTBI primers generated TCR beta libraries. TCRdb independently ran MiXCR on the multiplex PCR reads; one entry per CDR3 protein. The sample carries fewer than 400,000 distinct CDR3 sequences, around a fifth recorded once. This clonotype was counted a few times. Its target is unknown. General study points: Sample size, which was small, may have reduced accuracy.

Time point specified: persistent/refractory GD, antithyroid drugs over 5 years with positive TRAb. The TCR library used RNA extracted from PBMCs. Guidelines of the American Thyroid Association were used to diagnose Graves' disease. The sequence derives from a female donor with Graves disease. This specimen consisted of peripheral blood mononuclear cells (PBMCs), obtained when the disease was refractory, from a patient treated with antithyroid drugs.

The CDR3 coding sequence is TGTGCCAGCAGCGTTGACAGCTTCACAGATACGCAGTATTTT. Amino acid sequence: CASSVDSFTDTQYF. This chain connects TRBV11-3 to TRBJ2-3, with D perhaps TRBD1 (5 bases). The CDR3 length is 14 residues. The V end lost 5 bases, the J end lost 2 bases, and 11 bases lay between the germline ends. Germline V gene data show CDR1 as SGHNT and CDR2 as YENEEA.